This is a list of T cell receptor beta chains from one sample in a study of beta chain features in type 1 diabetes. Sequencing was performed with immunoSEQ multiplex PCR; in TCRdb, only in-frame clones are kept and a portion is missing. Of some 350,000 clones listed, approximately 12% are singletons. Sample: naive CD4+ T cells from blood. The receptor set was obtained from a woman in her late teens or twenties with type 1 diabetes. Each CDR3 is given with its conserved first and last residue. The order of the fields is V gene, J gene, clone size, CDR3 length, D gene, CDR3 protein, CDR3 DNA. D genes are given only for firm matches. The size entry is marked missing in some rows and otherwise reads once, few, many or a size class.

v_gene: TRBV5-1; j_gene: TRBJ2-2; abundance: .; len: 16; d_gene: .; CDR3aa: CASSLLTRTNTGELFF; CDR3nt: TGCGCCAGCAGCTTGTTGACACGCACGAACACCGGGGAGCTGTTTTTT
v_gene: TRBV11-2; j_gene: TRBJ2-2; abundance: few; len: 13; d_gene: .; CDR3aa: CASSITGTGELFF; CDR3nt: TGTGCCAGCAGCATCACAGGGACCGGGGAGCTGTTTTTT
v_gene: TRBV5-1; j_gene: TRBJ2-5; abundance: .; len: 14; d_gene: .; CDR3aa: CASSLGAVQETQYF; CDR3nt: TGCGCCAGCAGCTTGGGGGCAGTCCAAGAGACCCAGTACTTC
v_gene: TRBV14; j_gene: TRBJ1-5; abundance: .; len: 13; d_gene: .; CDR3aa: CASSPTGNQPQHF; CDR3nt: TGTGCCAGCAGCCCCACGGGCAATCAGCCCCAGCATTTT
v_gene: TRBV11-2; j_gene: TRBJ2-5; abundance: .; len: 15; d_gene: .; CDR3aa: CASSLVQAIQETQYF; CDR3nt: TGTGCCAGCAGCTTAGTGCAGGCAATTCAAGAGACCCAGTACTTC
v_gene: TRBV2; j_gene: TRBJ1-1; abundance: .; len: 13; d_gene: TRBD1; CDR3aa: CASSGQGYPEAFF; CDR3nt: TGTGCCAGCAGTGGACAGGGCTATCCTGAAGCTTTCTTT
v_gene: TRBV29-1; j_gene: TRBJ2-2; abundance: few; len: 15; d_gene: .; CDR3aa: CSAYGGSAHTGELFF; CDR3nt: TGCAGCGCCTACGGAGGGAGTGCTCACACCGGGGAGCTGTTTTTT
v_gene: TRBV4-3; j_gene: TRBJ1-2; abundance: few; len: 14; d_gene: TRBD1; CDR3aa: CASSEVQGSAGYTF; CDR3nt: TGCGCCAGCAGCGAAGTACAGGGGTCAGCTGGCTACACCTTC
v_gene: TRBV29-1; j_gene: TRBJ2-1; abundance: few; len: 11; d_gene: .; CDR3aa: CSVYNGGEQFF; CDR3nt: TGCAGCGTATATAACGGGGGTGAGCAGTTCTTC
v_gene: TRBV7-9; j_gene: TRBJ2-5; abundance: few; len: 17; d_gene: TRBD1; CDR3aa: CASSLAWTGEWGETQYF; CDR3nt: TGTGCCAGCAGCTTAGCCTGGACAGGGGAGTGGGGAGAGACCCAGTACTTC
v_gene: TRBV7-8; j_gene: TRBJ2-5; abundance: .; len: 14; d_gene: .; CDR3aa: CASSLVGGGETQYF; CDR3nt: TGTGCCAGCAGCTTAGTGGGAGGGGGGGAGACCCAGTACTTC
v_gene: TRBV9; j_gene: TRBJ2-1; abundance: .; len: 12; d_gene: .; CDR3aa: CASSSSGTPSFF; CDR3nt: TGTGCCAGCAGCTCTTCCGGGACTCCCTCTTTCTTC
v_gene: TRBV7-6; j_gene: TRBJ2-5; abundance: few; len: 15; d_gene: .; CDR3aa: CASSPSGLDVTTQYF; CDR3nt: TGTGCCAGCAGCCCAAGCGGGCTCGATGTCACGACCCAGTACTTC
v_gene: TRBV18; j_gene: TRBJ2-3; abundance: .; len: 16; d_gene: TRBD2; CDR3aa: CASSPRLAGGTDTQYF; CDR3nt: TGTGCCAGCTCACCTCGATTAGCGGGAGGGACAGATACGCAGTATTTT
v_gene: TRBV15; j_gene: TRBJ1-5; abundance: .; len: 18; d_gene: TRBD1; CDR3aa: CATTDRGIDPHSNQPQHF; CDR3nt: TGTGCCACGACCGACAGGGGCATAGATCCCCATAGCAATCAGCCCCAGCATTTT
v_gene: TRBV6-5; j_gene: TRBJ1-2; abundance: .; len: 14; d_gene: TRBD1; CDR3aa: CASSYDGQGYGYTF; CDR3nt: TGTGCCAGCAGTTACGATGGACAGGGCTATGGCTACACCTTC
v_gene: TRBV7-2; j_gene: TRBJ2-1; abundance: .; len: 15; d_gene: .; CDR3aa: CASSLTQGFANEQFF; CDR3nt: TGTGCCAGCAGCTTAACCCAGGGTTTTGCCAATGAGCAGTTCTTC
v_gene: TRBV7-2; j_gene: TRBJ2-6; abundance: few; len: 19; d_gene: TRBD1; CDR3aa: CASSLGRWDRASGANVLTF; CDR3nt: TGTGCCAGCAGCTTAGGACGGTGGGACAGGGCGTCTGGGGCCAACGTCCTGACTTTC
v_gene: TRBV9; j_gene: TRBJ1-1; abundance: few; len: 12; d_gene: TRBD1; CDR3aa: CASSEGAGTAFF; CDR3nt: TGTGCCAGCAGCGAGGGGGCTGGGACGGCTTTCTTT
v_gene: TRBV9; j_gene: TRBJ2-3; abundance: .; len: 14; d_gene: .; CDR3aa: CASSVAGVADTQYF; CDR3nt: TGTGCCAGCAGCGTAGCGGGTGTTGCAGATACGCAGTATTTT
v_gene: TRBV27; j_gene: TRBJ2-7; abundance: few; len: 14; d_gene: TRBD2; CDR3aa: CASSLIGLAGEQYF; CDR3nt: TGTGCCAGCAGTTTAATCGGACTAGCGGGGGAGCAGTACTTC
v_gene: TRBV14; j_gene: TRBJ1-2; abundance: few; len: 14; d_gene: .; CDR3aa: CASSQTRINDGYTF; CDR3nt: TGTGCCAGCAGCCAAACCAGGATAAATGATGGCTACACCTTC
v_gene: TRBV28; j_gene: TRBJ2-3; abundance: few; len: 12; d_gene: .; CDR3aa: CASSSPGNTQYF; CDR3nt: TGTGCCAGCAGTTCCCCCGGGAATACGCAGTATTTT
v_gene: TRBV29-1; j_gene: TRBJ2-3; abundance: few; len: 14; d_gene: TRBD2; CDR3aa: CSSTAGLAGSTQYF; CDR3nt: TGCAGCTCCACCGCGGGGTTAGCGGGAAGTACGCAGTATTTT
v_gene: TRBV5-1; j_gene: TRBJ2-3; abundance: .; len: 15; d_gene: TRBD2; CDR3aa: CASSFRGLASDTQYF; CDR3nt: TGCGCCAGCAGCTTTCGGGGACTAGCGAGCGATACGCAGTATTTT
v_gene: TRBV20-1; j_gene: TRBJ2-1; abundance: few; len: 11; d_gene: .; CDR3aa: CSVRRGGEQFF; CDR3nt: TGCAGTGTTCGGAGGGGCGGTGAGCAGTTCTTC
v_gene: TRBV9; j_gene: TRBJ2-2; abundance: .; len: 15; d_gene: TRBD2; CDR3aa: CASSERTSGNGELFF; CDR3nt: TGTGCCAGCAGCGAGAGGACTAGCGGGAACGGGGAGCTGTTTTTT
v_gene: TRBV5-1; j_gene: TRBJ2-1; abundance: few; len: 14; d_gene: .; CDR3aa: CASRLDREGDEQFF; CDR3nt: TGCGCCAGCAGATTGGACAGAGAGGGCGATGAGCAGTTCTTC
v_gene: TRBV6-6; j_gene: TRBJ1-5; abundance: few; len: 14; d_gene: TRBD1; CDR3aa: CASSYLTGVQPQHF; CDR3nt: TGTGCCAGCAGTTACCTGACAGGGGTTCAGCCCCAGCATTTT
v_gene: TRBV12-5; j_gene: TRBJ2-1; abundance: .; len: 18; d_gene: TRBD1; CDR3aa: CASGLPHRTFDRGDEQFF; CDR3nt: TGTGCTAGTGGTTTGCCTCACCGTACCTTCGACAGGGGGGATGAGCAGTTCTTC
v_gene: TRBV10-3; j_gene: TRBJ2-3; abundance: few; len: 21; d_gene: TRBD2; CDR3aa: CAISESNVIERDRNLTDTQYF; CDR3nt: TGTGCCATCAGTGAGTCGAATGTGATTGAGCGGGACCGCAATCTCACAGATACGCAGTATTTT